The 15 T cell receptor delta chains listed next were all sequenced from one sample in a study of gamma-delta T cells after stem cell transplantation. TCRdb called clones anew from the RT-PCR reads with CATT. This sample has thousands of delta-chain clones, with roughly 23% found just once. The sample taken for sequencing was gamma-delta T cells. These receptors were obtained from a human donor. It is not recorded whose cells these are; they may come from a transplant donor.

As for this clone: Only one base separates this from a far larger clonotype, so it likely reflects a read error. This chain joins TRDV2 and TRDJ1; 8 nucleotides agree with TRDD3. Trimming removed 6 bases from V and 3 bases from J; junction bases left unmatched: 17. The length of the CDR3 is 17 residues. From germline, CDR1 is GEAIGNYY and CDR2 EKD. The CDR3 here is CACLRLGGSSGPDKLIF. CDR3 bases: TGTGCCTGTCTGAGACTGGGGGGATCGAGTGGGCCCGATAAACTCATCTTT.

This clone qualifies as medium-sized. V and J are TRDV2 and TRDJ1; 13 bases align to TRDD3. J lost 3 bases, V lost 0 bases, and 21 bases had no gene match. CDR3 length: 22 residues. Germline V gene lookup returns CDR1 GEAIGNYY and CDR2 EKD. CDR3 region: CACDTVLSGGTGGYAGADKLIF. Here the CDR3 DNA reads TGTGCCTGTGACACCGTTCTATCCGGTGGTACTGGGGGATACGCGGGGGCCGATAAACTCATCTTT.

This clone qualifies as large. Other DNA sequences in the same sample also yield this CDR3. The CDR3 spells CACDALVSADKLIF. CDR3 in DNA: TGTGCCTGTGACGCTTTGGTTAGCGCCGATAAACTCATCTTT. The rearrangement uses TRDV2 and TRDJ1; no clear D. The CDR3 runs to 14 residues. V was cut by 3 bases and J by 3 bases, with 13 bases left in between. Per the germline V gene, CDR1 is GEAIGNYY and CDR2 is EKD.

This clone was found once. This DNA translates differently at residue 4 from the TCRdb protein, which is that of a much larger clone; a read error is likely, and the protein shown is the DNA's own translation. The chain has TRDV2 and TRDJ1; 7 nucleotides align to TRDD3. V shed 5 bases and J 2 bases; nucleotides not matched to a gene: 13. The CDR3 runs 16 residues. The germline CDR1 and CDR2 sequences are GEAIGNYY and EKD. The CDR3 is CACGPLGPRGTDKLIF. The CDR3 DNA follows: TGTGCCTGTGGCCCACTGGGGCCTCGGGGAACCGATAAACTCATCTTT.

The chain employs TRAV29/DV5 and TRDJ1; 13 nucleotides match TRDD3. The trim removed 0 bases at V and 0 bases at J, leaving 26 bases unmatched. This CDR3 region has 24 residues. Germline lookup yields CDR1 NSMFDY and CDR2 ISSIKDK. Here the CDR3 DNA reads TGTGCAGCAAGCGGATGGGGGACTGGGGGATACGCTCCCCCAGATGGGAGGGACACCGATAAACTCATCTTT. Its protein product is CAASGWGTGGYAPPDGRDTDKLIF.

This clone counts as medium-sized (0.01 to 0.1%). Within the sample, other DNA sequences also encode this same CDR3. This chain links TRDV2 with TRDJ1; TRDD3 matches 7 bases. CDR1 is GEAIGNYY, CDR2 EKD, per germline. CDR3 length: 16 amino acids. V dropped 3 bases and J dropped 3; count of bases not matched to a gene: 12. CDR3 region: CACDAVTGEGPDKLIF. CDR3 nucleotides: TGTGCCTGTGACGCGGTAACTGGGGAAGGACCCGATAAACTCATCTTT.

This clone occurred a few times. A far larger clone is just one base off, so this is likely a read error. This CDR3 is also generated by other DNA sequences in the sample. The chain links TRDV2 to TRDJ1; 7 nucleotides align to TRDD3. This CDR3 has 17 amino acids. Germline V gene data show CDR1 as GEAIGNYY and CDR2 as EKD. V gave up 6 bases and J gave up 3 bases; unmatched junction bases: 18. CDR3 nucleotide sequence: TGTGCCTGTCTGAGGCTGGGGGGATCGAGTGGGTCCGATAAACTCATCTTT. Residues: CACLRLGGSSGSDKLIF.

Relative to its sample, this clone is medium-sized. The rearrangement links TRDV1 to TRDJ1; no definite D call. The CDR3 has 15 residues. Trimming took off 4 bases at V and 2 bases at J, with 14 bases between the two ends. Germline V gene lookup returns CDR1 TSWWSYY and CDR2 QGS. CDR3 amino acids: CALGVKGVTTDKLIF. CDR3 DNA: TGTGCTCTTGGGGTCAAAGGGGTTACGACCGATAAACTCATCTTT.

As concerns this clone: A read error may explain this, as a much larger clone is one base away. At the DNA level, this CDR3 is encoded by other sequences in the same sample as well. The chain is built from TRDV2 and TRDJ1, with D maybe TRDD3 (5 bases). Germline V gene lookup returns CDR1 GEAIGNYY and CDR2 EKD. This CDR3 spans 14 amino acids. V shed 0 bases and J shed 3 bases, with 10 bases lying between them. CDR3 residues: CACDTLGDADKLIF. CDR3 in DNA: TGTGCCTGTGACACCCTGGGAGATGCCGATAAACTCATCTTT.

This clone came up a few times. The mismatch at residue 5 between this DNA's translation and the TCRdb protein of a much larger clone likely reflects a read error; the protein shown is translated from the DNA. The J gene is TRDJ1, the V gene TRDV2; no definite D call. The V gene's germline CDR1 is GEAIGNYY and CDR2 EKD. The CDR3 runs to 19 residues. Trimming removed 3 bases at V and 0 bases at J, with 25 bases between. CDR3 sequence: CACDALIPDGPGYTDKLIF. The CDR3 region has the DNA TGTGCCTGTGACGCTTTGATTCCGGACGGCCCAGGGTACACCGATAAACTCATCTTT.

Concerning this clone: This DNA translates differently at residue 14 from the TCRdb protein, which is that of a much larger clone; a read error is likely, and the protein shown is the DNA's own translation. The chain employs TRDV2 and TRDJ1, with TRDD3 matching 7 bases. This CDR3 spans 16 amino acids. CDR1 GEAIGNYY and CDR2 EKD come from the germline V gene. The CDR3 is CACDYVLGSKYDKPIF. The DNA for the CDR3 is TGTGCCTGTGACTATGTACTGGGGTCTAAGTACGATAAACCCATCTTT.

This clone was seen a handful of times. This chain uses TRDV1 with TRDJ1, with 9 bases matching TRDD3. V gave up 0 bases and J gave up 0 bases; unmatched junction bases: 44. This CDR3 has 30 residues. Germline CDR1 reads TSWWSYY; CDR2 reads QGS. CDR3 DNA sequence: TGTGCTCTTGGGGAACTCCCCCCCCTGATAGAGACCTCGTACTGGGGGAGCGACTCGATCCTCCGACTGTACACCGATAAACTCATCTTT. Translation gives CALGELPPLIETSYWGSDSILRLYTDKLIF.

On this clone: The protein TCRdb lists belongs to a much larger clone and differs from this DNA's translation at residue 12, which points to a read error; the protein shown is made from the DNA. The V and J genes are TRDV2 and TRDJ1; possibly TRDD3 for D (6 bases). Trimming removed 3 bases at V and 3 bases at J, with 22 bases between. The germline CDR1 and CDR2 sequences are GEAIGNYY and EKD. This CDR3 is built from 17 residues. The CDR3 protein is CACDSVVGAQYADKLIF. CDR3 nucleotide sequence: TGTGCCTGTGACTCGGTCGTGGGGGCCCAGTACGCCGATAAACTCATCTTT.

This clone counts as medium-sized. The CDR3 reads CACDTVGDRGKTDKLIF. The CDR3 bases are TGTGCCTGTGACACCGTGGGGGATCGGGGTAAAACCGATAAACTCATCTTT. The chain couples TRDV2 to TRDJ1; 8 nucleotides align to TRDD3. Germline CDR1 reads GEAIGNYY; CDR2 reads EKD. V was clipped by 0 bases and J by 2 bases; unmatched bases: 10. The CDR3 covers 17 residues.

By proportion, this clone is large. The rearrangement uses TRDV2 and TRDJ1; 9 bases are shared with TRDD3. Germline loops: CDR1 GEAIGNYY, CDR2 EKD. With 2 bases clipped from V and 0 bases from J, the junction kept 9 bases outside the gene matches. The CDR3 totals 17 residues. CDR3 in amino acids: CACDIVGGILDTDKLIF. In DNA form, the CDR3 reads TGTGCCTGTGACATAGTAGGGGGGATACTGGACACCGATAAACTCATCTTT.